This T cell receptor (beta chain) was identified during a study of CD8 T cells in Susac syndrome. Random hexamers primed reverse transcription of about 0.5 to 1 ug RNA. One entry per CDR3 protein, called by TCRdb with MiXCR from the immunoSEQ multiplex PCR reads. The data contain a few hundred thousand distinct CDR3 sequences, around 92% of them seen just once; the ten biggest clones take up approximately 0.065%. The CDR3 consists of 14 residues. V was cut by 7 bases and J by 7 bases, with 17 bases left in between. Germline-derived CDR1 and CDR2 are KGHSH and LQKENI. The sample taken for sequencing was CD4+ T cells from PBMCs. This receptor was obtained from a human donor with multiple sclerosis. The chain couples TRBV18 to TRBJ2-1, with D unresolved. CDR3 sequence reads: CASYLSTLPNEQFF. The CDR3 DNA reads as TGTGCCAGCTATCTAAGCACTCTTCCTAATGAGCAGTTCTTC.